The clone carrying this T cell receptor (beta chain) was detected a few times. Trimming took off 2 bases at V and 5 bases at J, with 16 bases between the two ends. This CDR3 spans 16 amino acids. From germline, CDR1 is MDHEN and CDR2 SYDVKM. The source of the sample is a study of beta chain features in type 1 diabetes. The sequenced template was cDNA made from the entire isolated RNA. The method was immunoSEQ multiplex PCR; TCRdb's version includes in-frame clones alone and lacks a portion of them. The sample contains under 900,000 clones, under 20% of which appear only once. Sequencing was carried out using naive CD4+ T cells from blood. This chain links TRBV28 with TRBJ2-1; D is unclear. This TCR was sampled from a woman younger than 35 in good health. In DNA form, the CDR3 reads TGTGCCAGCAGTTTACCACTCTCGCCTATTAACAATGAGCAGTTCTTC. Amino acid sequence: CASSLPLSPINNEQFF.